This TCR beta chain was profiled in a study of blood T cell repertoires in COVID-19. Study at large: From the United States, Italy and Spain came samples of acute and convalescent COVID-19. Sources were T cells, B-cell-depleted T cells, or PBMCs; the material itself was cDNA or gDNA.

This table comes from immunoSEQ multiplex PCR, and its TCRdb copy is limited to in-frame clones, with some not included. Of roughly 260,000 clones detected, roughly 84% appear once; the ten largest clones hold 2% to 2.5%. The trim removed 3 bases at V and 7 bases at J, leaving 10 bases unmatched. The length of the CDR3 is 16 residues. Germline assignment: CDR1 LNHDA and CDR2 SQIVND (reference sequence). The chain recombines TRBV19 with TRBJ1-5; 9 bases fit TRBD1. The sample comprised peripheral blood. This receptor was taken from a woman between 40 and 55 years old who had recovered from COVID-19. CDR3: CASSIATGGRKQPQHF. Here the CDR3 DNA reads TGTGCCAGTAGTATTGCGACAGGGGGAAGAAAACAGCCCCAGCATTTT. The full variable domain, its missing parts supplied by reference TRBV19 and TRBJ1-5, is DGGITQSPKYLFRKEGQNVTLSCEQNLNHDAMYWYRQDPGQGLRLIYYSQIVNDFQKGDIAEGYSVSREKKESFPLTVTSAQKNPTAFYLCASSIATGGRKQPQHFGDGTRLSIL.